This T cell receptor (beta chain) was captured in a study of identical twins. Overall study findings and caveats: Conclusions were based on cross-sectional statistical analysis, without following the same donors.

All donors were healthy, and all were Caucasian. Germline V gene sequence: CDR1 KGHSH, CDR2 LQKENI. The CDR3 length is 13 residues. Trimming pared 3 bases from V and 9 bases from J, leaving 14 bases between. Unique molecular identifiers were in the cDNA, with template-switch universal primer binding. TCRdb passed the 5' RACE reads through MiXCR, listing each CDR3 protein once. The sample has 640,000 or so distinct CDR3 sequences, less than 7% seen once. Turning to this clonotype: Antigen specificity is unknown.

This TCR came from a man aged 18-30 years in good health. The chain employs TRBV18 and TRBJ1-1; TRBD1 is a possible D gene (5 bases). Sequenced sample: naive T cells sorted from blood. CDR3 sequence (DNA): TGTGCCAGCTCACCGACGGGGCCTCCGAAAGCTTTCTTT. Protein: CASSPTGPPKAFF.